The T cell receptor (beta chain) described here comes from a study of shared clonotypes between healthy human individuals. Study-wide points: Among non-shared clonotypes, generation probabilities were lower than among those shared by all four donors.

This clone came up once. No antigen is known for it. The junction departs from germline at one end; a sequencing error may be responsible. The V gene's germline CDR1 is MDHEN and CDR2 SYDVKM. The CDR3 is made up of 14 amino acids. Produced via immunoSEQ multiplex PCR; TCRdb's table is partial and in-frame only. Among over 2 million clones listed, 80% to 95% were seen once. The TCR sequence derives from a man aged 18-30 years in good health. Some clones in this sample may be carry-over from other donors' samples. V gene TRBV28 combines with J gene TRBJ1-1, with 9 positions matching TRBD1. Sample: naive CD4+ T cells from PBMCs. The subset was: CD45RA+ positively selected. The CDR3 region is CASSLQGAGPEAFF. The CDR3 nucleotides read TGTGCCAGCAGCCTACAGGGGGCTGGCCCTGAGGCTTTCTTT.